This T cell receptor (beta chain) appears in the sequencing data of a study of shared clonotypes between healthy human individuals. Generated by immunoSEQ multiplex PCR, the TCRdb table keeps only in-frame clones and is missing some. The sample consists of a few hundred thousand clones, 77% of them appearing once. Germline V gives CDR1 MNHEY, CDR2 SMNVEV (reference sequence). Losses at the gene ends were 2 bases for V and 8 bases for J; bases not matched to a gene: 5. The CDR3 runs 13 residues. This TCR was recovered from a woman in her 40s in good health. Some clones in this sample may be carry-over from other donors' samples. J is TRBJ1-2 and V is TRBV27, with 7 nucleotides matching TRBD1. Material: PBMCs. CDR3 in amino acids: CASSLLRDSGYTF. DNA for the CDR3: TGTGCCAGCAGTTTACTAAGGGACAGCGGCTACACCTTC.